The clone carrying this T cell receptor (beta chain) came up once. The sample is drawn from a study of blood T cell repertoires in COVID-19. Looking at the study overall: COVID-19 samples from acute and convalescent phases originated in the United States, Italy and Spain. The cDNA or gDNA used as material had been derived from T cells, B-cell-depleted T cells, or PBMCs.

Germline values: CDR1 MRHNA, CDR2 SNTAGT. The CDR3 length is 14 residues. V was pared by 3 bases and J by 1 base, with 8 bases between. In the original analysis: Estimated nucleated cell counts came from reference gene primer amplification. TCRdb's table, derived via immunoSEQ multiplex PCR, lists solely in-frame clones and lacks some. V, J and clone size derive from that table, while D and trimming were established from the DNA sequence. The data contain about 140,000 clones, about 80% of them singletons. The rearrangement links TRBV6-4 to TRBJ2-3, with D uncertain. This receptor was taken from a human donor in a cohort sampled during active COVID-19. The sample comprised peripheral blood. The CDR3 sequence is CASSERVGTDTQYF. The CDR3 DNA follows: TGTGCCAGCAGTGAGCGCGTTGGCACAGATACGCAGTATTTT.